The rows below give T cell receptor beta chains drawn from one sample of a study of cytomegalovirus exposure and HLA in healthy donors. Assay: immunoSEQ multiplex PCR; the TCRdb copy retains only in-frame clones and omits some. Counted here are over 150,000 clones, about four fifths occurring once; the ten biggest clones make up 8.5%. Input material: PBMCs. The receptors were gathered from a male donor in good health and CMV-seropositive. CDR3s include the opening cysteine and the closing phenylalanine or tryptophan. D genes are given only for firm matches.

d_call j_call v_call cdr3_aa cdr3_nt
TRBD2 TRBJ2-2 TRBV6-1 CASSSGIWNTGELFF TGTGCCAGCAGTAGCGGGATTTGGAACACCGGGGAGCTGTTTTTT
NA TRBJ1-2 TRBV5-6 CASTAYGAGIGYGYTF TGTGCCAGCACCGCTTATGGAGCAGGGATAGGCTATGGCTACACCTTC
NA TRBJ2-3 TRBV7-2 CASSKTGDTQYF TGTGCCAGCAGCAAGACAGGAGATACGCAGTATTTT
TRBD1 TRBJ2-5 TRBV7-9 CASKTTGPGETQYF TGTGCCAGCAAAACGACAGGGCCAGGAGAGACCCAGTACTTC
NA TRBJ2-2 TRBV27 CASSLNRAVSGELFF TGTGCCAGCAGTTTGAACAGGGCTGTGTCCGGGGAGCTGTTTTTT
TRBD1 TRBJ2-7 TRBV25-1 CASSRGRLSEQYF TGTGCCAGCAGCAGGGGGCGGCTCTCCGAGCAGTACTTC
NA TRBJ1-2 TRBV7-2 CVNRLGGGDDYGYTF TGTGTGAACCGGTTAGGCGGAGGGGACGACTATGGCTACACCTTC
NA TRBJ1-5 TRBV4-1 CASTKSGGNGWPQHF TGCGCCAGCACAAAAAGTGGGGGGAACGGGTGGCCCCAGCATTTT
NA TRBJ2-5 TRBV28 CASSSSDGKETQYF TGTGCCAGCAGTTCCTCGGACGGGAAAGAGACCCAGTACTTC
TRBD1 TRBJ1-2 TRBV4-3 CASSPTRDREESYTF TGCGCCAGCAGCCCTACGCGCGACAGGGAGGAAAGCTACACCTTC
TRBD1 TRBJ1-1 TRBV30 CAWIGRLKTGEAFF TGTGCCTGGATCGGGAGACTTAAGACAGGGGAAGCTTTCTTT
TRBD1 TRBJ2-4 TRBV7-9 CASSLAQGQGSQYF TGTGCCAGCAGCTTGGCACAGGGGCAGGGGAGTCAGTACTTC
NA TRBJ2-7 TRBV7-2 CASSLSDVSSYEQYF TGTGCCAGCAGCTTAAGCGACGTGAGCTCCTACGAGCAGTACTTC
NA TRBJ1-4 TRBV2 CAIQGTNEKLFF TGTGCCATACAGGGTACTAATGAAAAACTGTTTTTT
NA TRBJ2-3 TRBV9 CASSVPGRDTQYF TGTGCCAGCAGCGTCCCTGGGCGGGACACGCAGTATTTT
NA TRBJ2-7 TRBV2 CASVRGVSYEQYF TGTGCCAGCGTTCGGGGAGTCTCCTACGAGCAGTACTTC
NA TRBJ1-5 TRBV6-5 CASSYVSGQPQHF TGTGCCAGCAGTTACGTTTCCGGTCAGCCCCAGCATTTT
TRBD1 TRBJ1-2 TRBV2 CAWDRADYGYTF TGTGCCTGGGACAGGGCGGATTATGGCTACACCTTC
TRBD1 TRBJ1-1 TRBV6-1 CASSDQGAVEAFF TGTGCCAGCAGTGATCAGGGGGCGGTTGAAGCTTTCTTT
NA TRBJ1-1 TRBV6-5 CASSYGGATEAFF TGTGCCAGCAGTTACGGTGGGGCCACTGAAGCTTTCTTT
NA TRBJ2-5 TRBV30 CAWSGGGEETQYF TGTGCCTGGAGCGGAGGTGGGGAAGAGACCCAGTACTTC
NA TRBJ2-6 TRBV5-1 CASSSRFSGANVLTF TGCGCCAGCAGCTCCCGTTTCTCTGGGGCCAACGTCCTGACTTTC